This T cell receptor beta chain is from a study of cytomegalovirus exposure and HLA in healthy donors. PCR used 60 Vbeta primers and 13 Jbeta primers. Method: immunoSEQ multiplex PCR; TCRdb's copy keeps in-frame clones and lacks some. The table includes about 180,000 clones, more than 80% detected once. CDR3 length equals 13 residues. Germline values: CDR1 ENHRY, CDR2 SYGVKD. Trimming cost V 0 bases and J 8 bases, with 10 bases left between them. Material: PBMCs. This receptor was identified in a man between 18 and 35 years old in good health and CMV-seronegative. The V gene is TRBV10-3, the J gene TRBJ1-2, with D unclear. The CDR3 bases are TGTGCCATCAGTGAGTCCGGGGAACGAGGCTACACCTTC. It specifies CAISESGERGYTF.